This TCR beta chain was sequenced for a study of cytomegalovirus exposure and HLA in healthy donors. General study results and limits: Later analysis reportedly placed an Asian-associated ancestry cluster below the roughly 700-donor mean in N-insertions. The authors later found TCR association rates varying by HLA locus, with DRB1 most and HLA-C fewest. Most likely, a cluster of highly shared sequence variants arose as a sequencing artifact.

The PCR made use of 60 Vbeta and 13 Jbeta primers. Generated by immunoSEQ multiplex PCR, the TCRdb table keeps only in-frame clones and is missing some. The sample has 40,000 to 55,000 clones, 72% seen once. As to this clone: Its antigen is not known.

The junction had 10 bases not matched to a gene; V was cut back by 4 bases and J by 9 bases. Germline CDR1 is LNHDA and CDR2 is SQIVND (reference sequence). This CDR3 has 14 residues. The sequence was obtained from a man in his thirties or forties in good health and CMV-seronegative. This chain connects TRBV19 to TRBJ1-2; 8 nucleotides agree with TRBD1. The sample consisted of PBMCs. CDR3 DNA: TGTGCCAGTAGTACCAGAGGACAGGGTAGTCGCTACACCTTC. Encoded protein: CASSTRGQGSRYTF.